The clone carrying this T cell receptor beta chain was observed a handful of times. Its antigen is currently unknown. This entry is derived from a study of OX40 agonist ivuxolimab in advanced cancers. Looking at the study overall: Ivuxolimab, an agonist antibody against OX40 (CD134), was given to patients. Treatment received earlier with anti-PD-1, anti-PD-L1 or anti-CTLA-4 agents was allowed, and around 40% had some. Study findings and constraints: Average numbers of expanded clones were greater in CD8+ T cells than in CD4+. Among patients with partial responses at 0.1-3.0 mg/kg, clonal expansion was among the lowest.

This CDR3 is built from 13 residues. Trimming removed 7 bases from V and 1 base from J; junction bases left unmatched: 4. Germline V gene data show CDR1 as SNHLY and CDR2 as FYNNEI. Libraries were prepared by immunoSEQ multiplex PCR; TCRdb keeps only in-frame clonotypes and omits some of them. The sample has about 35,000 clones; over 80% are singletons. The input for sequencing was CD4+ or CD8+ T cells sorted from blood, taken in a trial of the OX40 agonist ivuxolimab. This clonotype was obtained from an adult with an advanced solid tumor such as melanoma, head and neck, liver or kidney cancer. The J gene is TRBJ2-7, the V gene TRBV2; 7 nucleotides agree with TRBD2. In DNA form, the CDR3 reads TGTGCCAGCACCCTAGCGGATTCCTACGAGCAGTACTTC. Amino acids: CASTLADSYEQYF.